Here is one T cell receptor (beta chain) with its context. PCR primers comprised 60 Vbeta and 13 Jbeta primers. This table comes from immunoSEQ multiplex PCR, and its TCRdb copy is limited to in-frame clones, with some not included. The sample carries about 97,000 clones, about 79% recorded once. The data are from a study of cytomegalovirus exposure and HLA in healthy donors. Germline V lookup: CDR1 SGHDT, CDR2 YYEEEE. The trim removed 3 bases at V and 4 bases at J, leaving 8 bases unmatched. The CDR3 sequence is 17 residues long. The V call is TRBV5-6, the J call TRBJ2-1, with 12 nucleotides matching TRBD2. The sequence was collected from a male donor in good health and CMV-seropositive. The specimen was PBMCs. DNA of the CDR3: TGTGCCAGCAGCTCTGGGTTAACTAGCGGGGGGTACAATGAGCAGTTCTTC. This gives the protein CASSSGLTSGGYNEQFF.